Given below is one T cell receptor beta chain in context. This record comes from a study of blood T cell repertoires in COVID-19. In the study overall: Samples taken during acute and convalescent COVID-19 were collected in the United States, Italy and Spain. Sources were T cells, B-cell-depleted T cells, or PBMCs; the material itself was cDNA or gDNA.

Per the original data handling: Reference gene primer amplification in the assay estimated nucleated cell counts. TCRdb's table, derived via immunoSEQ multiplex PCR, lists solely in-frame clones and lacks some. V and J calls and clone size follow that table, whereas D and trimming were derived from the DNA. Altogether hundreds of thousands of clones are present, around 87% being singletons, with the ten largest covering 2% to 2.5%. The germline gives CDR1 SQVTM, CDR2 ANQGSEA. V lost 3 bases, J lost 7 bases, and 11 bases stayed unmatched. This CDR3 comprises 15 residues. The receptor comes from a woman aged 50 to 60 who had recovered from COVID-19. The specimen was peripheral blood. This sequence joins TRBV29-1 and TRBJ2-1; 8 bases agree with TRBD1. As DNA, the CDR3 is TGCAGCGTTGATAGTCGCGGACAGGGAGGAAATGAGCAGTTCTTC. As protein: CSVDSRGQGGNEQFF.